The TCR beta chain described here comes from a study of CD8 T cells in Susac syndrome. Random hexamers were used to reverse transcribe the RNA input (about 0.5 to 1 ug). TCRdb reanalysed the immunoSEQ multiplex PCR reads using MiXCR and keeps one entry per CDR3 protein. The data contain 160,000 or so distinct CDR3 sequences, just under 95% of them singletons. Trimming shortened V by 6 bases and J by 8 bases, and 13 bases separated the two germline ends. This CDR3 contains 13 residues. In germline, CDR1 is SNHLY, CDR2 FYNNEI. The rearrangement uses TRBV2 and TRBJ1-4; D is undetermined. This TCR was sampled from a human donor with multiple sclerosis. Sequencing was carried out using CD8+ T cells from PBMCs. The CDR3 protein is CASSAPEEEKLFF. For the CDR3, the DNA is TGTGCCAGCAGCGCCCCGGAGGAGGAAAAACTGTTTTTT.